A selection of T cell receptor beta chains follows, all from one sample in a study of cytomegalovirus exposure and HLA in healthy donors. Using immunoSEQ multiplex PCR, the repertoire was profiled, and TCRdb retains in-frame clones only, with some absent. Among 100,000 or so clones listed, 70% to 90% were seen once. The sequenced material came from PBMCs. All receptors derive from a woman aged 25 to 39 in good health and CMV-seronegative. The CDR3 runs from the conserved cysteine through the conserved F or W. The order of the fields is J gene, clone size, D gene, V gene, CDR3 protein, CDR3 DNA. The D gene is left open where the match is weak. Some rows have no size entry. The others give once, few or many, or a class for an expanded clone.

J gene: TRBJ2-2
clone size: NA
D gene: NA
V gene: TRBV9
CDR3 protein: CASSVAASLTGELFF
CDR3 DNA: TGTGCCAGCAGCGTAGCTGCAAGCCTCACCGGGGAGCTGTTTTTT

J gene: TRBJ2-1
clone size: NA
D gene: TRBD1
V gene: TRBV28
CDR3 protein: CASSPRQGSSYNEQFF
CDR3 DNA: TGTGCCAGCAGTCCTCGACAGGGGAGCTCCTACAATGAGCAGTTCTTC

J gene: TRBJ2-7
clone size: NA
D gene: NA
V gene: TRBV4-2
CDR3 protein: CASSQDPGPNYEQYF
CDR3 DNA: TGTGCCAGCAGCCAAGACCCAGGCCCCAACTACGAGCAGTACTTC

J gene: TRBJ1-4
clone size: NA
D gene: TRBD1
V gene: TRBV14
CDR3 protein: CASSPHRGGETNEKLFF
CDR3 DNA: TGTGCCAGCAGCCCACACAGGGGTGGAGAGACTAATGAAAAACTGTTTTTT

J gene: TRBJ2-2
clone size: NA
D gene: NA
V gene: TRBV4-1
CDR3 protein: CASSQEVPQGETGELFF
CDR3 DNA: TGCGCCAGCAGCCAAGAGGTTCCACAGGGTGAGACCGGGGAGCTGTTTTTT

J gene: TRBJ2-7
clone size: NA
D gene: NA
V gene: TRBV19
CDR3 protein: CASSIRVGSGARIYEQYF
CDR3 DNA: TGTGCCAGTAGTATTCGGGTCGGGTCAGGGGCGAGGATATACGAGCAGTACTTC

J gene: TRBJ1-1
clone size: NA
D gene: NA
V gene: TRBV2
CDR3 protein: CASSTTGMNTEAFF
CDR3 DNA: TGTGCCAGCAGTACCACAGGGATGAACACTGAAGCTTTCTTT

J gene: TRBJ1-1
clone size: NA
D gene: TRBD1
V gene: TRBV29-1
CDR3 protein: CSVGTGTNTEAFF
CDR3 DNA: TGCAGCGTTGGGACAGGAACGAACACTGAAGCTTTCTTT

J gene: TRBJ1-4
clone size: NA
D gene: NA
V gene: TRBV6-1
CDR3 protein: CASNPQREVEKLFF
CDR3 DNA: TGTGCCAGTAATCCCCAAAGGGAGGTTGAAAAACTGTTTTTT

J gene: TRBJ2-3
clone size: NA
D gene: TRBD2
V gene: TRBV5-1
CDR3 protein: CASSPGLVTDTQYF
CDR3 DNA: TGCGCCAGCAGCCCGGGACTAGTCACAGATACGCAGTATTTT

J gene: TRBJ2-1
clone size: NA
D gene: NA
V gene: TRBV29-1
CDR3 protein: CSGGSNNEQFF
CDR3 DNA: TGCAGCGGCGGCAGTAACAATGAGCAGTTCTTC

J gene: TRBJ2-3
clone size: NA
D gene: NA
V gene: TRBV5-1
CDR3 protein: CASSLRGMGTDTQYF
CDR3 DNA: TGCGCCAGCAGCTTAAGGGGAATGGGGACAGATACGCAGTATTTT

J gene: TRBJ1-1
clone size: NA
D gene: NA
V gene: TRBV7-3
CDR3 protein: CASSFRRGTEAFF
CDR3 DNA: TGTGCCAGCAGCTTCCGAAGAGGCACTGAAGCTTTCTTT

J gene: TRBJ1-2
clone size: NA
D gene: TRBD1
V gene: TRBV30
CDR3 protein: CAWSPVGGYGYTF
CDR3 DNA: TGTGCCTGGAGTCCGGTAGGGGGCTACGGCTACACCTTC

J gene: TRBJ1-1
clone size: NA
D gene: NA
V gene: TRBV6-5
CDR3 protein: CASSLWGQENTEAFF
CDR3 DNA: TGTGCCAGCAGTTTATGGGGGCAGGAGAACACTGAAGCTTTCTTT

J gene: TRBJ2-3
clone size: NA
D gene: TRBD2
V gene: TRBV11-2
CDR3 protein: CASSLSAGGTTDTQYF
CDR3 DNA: TGTGCCAGCAGCCTCTCGGCGGGAGGAACCACAGATACGCAGTATTTT

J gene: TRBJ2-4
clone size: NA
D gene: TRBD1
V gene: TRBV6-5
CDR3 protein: CASRRTGENIQYF
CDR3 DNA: TGTGCCAGCCGACGGACAGGGGAAAACATTCAGTACTTC

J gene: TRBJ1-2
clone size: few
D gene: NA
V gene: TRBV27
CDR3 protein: CASGTGLGGYTF
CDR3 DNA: TGTGCCAGCGGAACAGGTCTCGGCGGCTACACCTTC

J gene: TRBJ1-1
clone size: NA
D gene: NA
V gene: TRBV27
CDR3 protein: CASIYRQGDTEAFF
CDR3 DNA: TGTGCCAGCATTTATCGCCAAGGGGACACTGAAGCTTTCTTT

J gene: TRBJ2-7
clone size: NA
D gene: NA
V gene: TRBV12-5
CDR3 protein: CASGLVEVTEQYF
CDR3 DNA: TGTGCTAGTGGTTTGGTAGAAGTCACAGAGCAGTACTTC

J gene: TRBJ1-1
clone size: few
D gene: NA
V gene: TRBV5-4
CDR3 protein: CASSLGHGDTEAFF
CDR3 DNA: TGTGCCAGCAGCTTGGGACACGGGGACACTGAAGCTTTCTTT

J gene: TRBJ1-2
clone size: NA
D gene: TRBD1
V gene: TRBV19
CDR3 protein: CASRLTGTGDYGYTF
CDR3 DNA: TGTGCCAGTAGACTAACCGGGACAGGGGATTATGGCTACACCTTC

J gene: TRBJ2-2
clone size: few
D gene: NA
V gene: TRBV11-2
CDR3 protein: CASSFGREGTGELFF
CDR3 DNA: TGTGCCAGCAGCTTCGGCAGGGAAGGTACCGGGGAGCTGTTTTTT

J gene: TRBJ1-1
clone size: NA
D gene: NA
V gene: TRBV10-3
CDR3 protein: CAISEGDPKGEAFF
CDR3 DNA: TGTGCCATCAGTGAGGGGGATCCAAAGGGGGAGGCTTTCTTT

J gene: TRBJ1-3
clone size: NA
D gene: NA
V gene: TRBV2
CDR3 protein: CASSSVSSGNTIYF
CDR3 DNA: TGTGCCAGCAGTTCAGTCAGCTCTGGAAACACCATATATTTT

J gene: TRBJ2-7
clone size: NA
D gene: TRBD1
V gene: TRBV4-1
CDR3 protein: CASSLPGQYEQYF
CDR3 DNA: TGCGCCAGCAGCCTCCCGGGACAGTACGAGCAGTACTTC

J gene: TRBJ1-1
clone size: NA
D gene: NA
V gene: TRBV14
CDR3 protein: CASSPRPGTEAFF
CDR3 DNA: TGTGCCAGCAGCCCCCGACCAGGCACTGAAGCTTTCTTT

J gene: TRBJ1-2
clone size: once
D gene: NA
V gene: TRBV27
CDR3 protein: CASSLYRGIGYGYTF
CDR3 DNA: TGTGCCAGCAGTTTATATCGGGGAATCGGCTATGGCTACACCTTC

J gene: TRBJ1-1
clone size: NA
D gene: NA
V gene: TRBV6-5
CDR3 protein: CASSYSGGGLNTEAFF
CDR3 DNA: TGTGCCAGCAGTTACAGTGGGGGGGGTCTGAACACTGAAGCTTTCTTT

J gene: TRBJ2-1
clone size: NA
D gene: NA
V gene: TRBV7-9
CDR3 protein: CASSLFVGAGAGDYNEQFF
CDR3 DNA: TGTGCCAGCAGCTTATTCGTCGGGGCTGGGGCAGGGGACTACAATGAGCAGTTCTTC

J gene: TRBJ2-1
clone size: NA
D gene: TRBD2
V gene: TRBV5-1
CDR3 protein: CASSLASGGGEQFF
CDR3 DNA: TGCGCCAGCAGCTTGGCCAGCGGGGGAGGTGAGCAGTTCTTC

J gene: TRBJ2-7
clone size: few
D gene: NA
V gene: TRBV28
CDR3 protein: CASRLQGPEQYF
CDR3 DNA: TGTGCCAGCAGGCTACAGGGCCCCGAGCAGTACTTC

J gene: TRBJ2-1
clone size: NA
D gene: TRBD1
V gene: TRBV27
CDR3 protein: CAIRGRGNEQFF
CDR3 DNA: TGTGCCATCAGGGGGCGGGGCAATGAGCAGTTCTTC

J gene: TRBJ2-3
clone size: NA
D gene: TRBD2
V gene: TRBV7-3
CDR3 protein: CASSLAAGITDTQYF
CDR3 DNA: TGTGCCAGCAGCTTAGCAGCGGGGATCACAGATACGCAGTATTTT

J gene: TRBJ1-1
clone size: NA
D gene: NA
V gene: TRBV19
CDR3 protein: CATDQGLFRTEAFF
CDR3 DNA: TGTGCCACCGACCAGGGGCTCTTTCGGACTGAAGCTTTCTTT

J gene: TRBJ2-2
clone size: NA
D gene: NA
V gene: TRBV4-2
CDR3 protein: CASSQQSGELFF
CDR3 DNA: TGTGCCAGCAGCCAACAGTCCGGGGAGCTGTTTTTT

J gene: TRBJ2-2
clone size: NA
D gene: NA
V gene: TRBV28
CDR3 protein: CASITWSLPGELFF
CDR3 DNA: TGTGCCAGCATCACCTGGAGTCTGCCCGGGGAGCTGTTTTTT

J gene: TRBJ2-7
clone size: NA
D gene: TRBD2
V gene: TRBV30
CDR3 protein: CAWKPGLAGGSYEQYF
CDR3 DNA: TGTGCCTGGAAGCCGGGACTAGCGGGAGGCTCCTACGAGCAGTACTTC

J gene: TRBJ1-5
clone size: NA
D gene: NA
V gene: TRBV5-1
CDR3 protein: CASRESPGLSQPQHF
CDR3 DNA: TGCGCCAGCAGGGAGTCTCCGGGACTTAGTCAGCCCCAGCATTTT

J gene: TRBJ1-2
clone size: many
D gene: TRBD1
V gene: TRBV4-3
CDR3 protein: CASSPRQGKDYGYTF
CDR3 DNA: TGCGCCAGCAGCCCACGACAGGGCAAGGACTATGGCTACACCTTC

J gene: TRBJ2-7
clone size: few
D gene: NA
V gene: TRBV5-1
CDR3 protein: CASNPARQGSDEQYF
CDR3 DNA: TGCGCCAGCAACCCGGCTCGGCAGGGAAGTGACGAGCAGTACTTC

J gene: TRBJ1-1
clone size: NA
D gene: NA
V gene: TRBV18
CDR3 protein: CASPGGPSGETEAFF
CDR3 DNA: TGTGCCAGCCCTGGGGGTCCGTCGGGAGAAACTGAAGCTTTCTTT

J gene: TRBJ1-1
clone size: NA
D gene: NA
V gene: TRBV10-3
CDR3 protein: CAITQNTEAFF
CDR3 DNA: TGTGCCATCACCCAGAACACTGAAGCTTTCTTT

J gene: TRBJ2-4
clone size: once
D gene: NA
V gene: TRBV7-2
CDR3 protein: CASSHRSGGLAKNIQYF
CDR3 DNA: TGTGCCAGCAGCCACCGATCTGGCGGACTAGCCAAAAACATTCAGTACTTC

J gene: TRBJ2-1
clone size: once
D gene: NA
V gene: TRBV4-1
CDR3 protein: CASSQGVHSEQFF
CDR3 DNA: TGCGCCAGCAGCCAAGGAGTACACAGTGAGCAGTTCTTC

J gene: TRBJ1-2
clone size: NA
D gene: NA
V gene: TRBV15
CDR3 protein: CATSIFPGISGYTF
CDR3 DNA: TGTGCCACCAGCATTTTCCCAGGGATCTCGGGCTACACCTTC

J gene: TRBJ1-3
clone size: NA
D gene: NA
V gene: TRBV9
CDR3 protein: CASRAGNTIYF
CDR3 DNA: TGTGCCAGTCGGGCTGGAAACACCATATATTTT

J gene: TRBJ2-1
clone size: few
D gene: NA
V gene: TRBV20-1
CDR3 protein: CSASPVNEQFF
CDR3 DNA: TGCAGTGCTAGTCCTGTCAATGAGCAGTTCTTC

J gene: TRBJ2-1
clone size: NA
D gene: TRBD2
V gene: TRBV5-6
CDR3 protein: CASSFGRGKREGTNEQFF
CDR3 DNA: TGTGCCAGCAGCTTTGGGCGGGGTAAGCGGGAGGGGACAAATGAGCAGTTCTTC

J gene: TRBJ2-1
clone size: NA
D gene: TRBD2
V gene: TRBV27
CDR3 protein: CASSSLSGGLYNEQFF
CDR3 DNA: TGTGCCAGCAGTTCCCTTAGCGGGGGCCTCTACAATGAGCAGTTCTTC

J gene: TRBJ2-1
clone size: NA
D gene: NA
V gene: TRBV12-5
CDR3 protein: CASGGSRGNEQFF
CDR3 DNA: TGTGCTAGTGGGGGGTCTAGGGGTAATGAGCAGTTCTTC

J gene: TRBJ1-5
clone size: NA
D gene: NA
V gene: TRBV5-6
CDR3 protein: CASSNRQLNQPQHF
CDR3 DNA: TGTGCCAGCAGCAATCGACAGTTGAATCAGCCCCAGCATTTT

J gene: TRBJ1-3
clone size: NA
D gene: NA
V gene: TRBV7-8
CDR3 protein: CASSPEPGSSGNTIYF
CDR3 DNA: TGTGCCAGCAGCCCGGAGCCGGGAAGCTCTGGAAACACCATATATTTT

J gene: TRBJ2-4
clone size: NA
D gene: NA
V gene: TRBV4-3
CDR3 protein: CASSHRGTDIQYF
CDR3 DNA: TGCGCCAGCAGCCATCGGGGGACGGACATTCAGTACTTC

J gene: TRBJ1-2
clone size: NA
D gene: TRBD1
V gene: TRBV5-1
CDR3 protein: CASRPDRGFYGYTF
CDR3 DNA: TGCGCCAGCAGGCCCGACAGGGGATTTTATGGCTACACCTTC

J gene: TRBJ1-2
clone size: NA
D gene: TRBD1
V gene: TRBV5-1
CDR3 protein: CASSWGQGVGYGYTF
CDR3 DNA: TGCGCCAGCAGCTGGGGACAGGGAGTTGGCTATGGCTACACCTTC

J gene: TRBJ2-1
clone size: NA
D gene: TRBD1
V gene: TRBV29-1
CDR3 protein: CSVNRDRGYNEQFF
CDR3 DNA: TGCAGCGTGAACCGGGACAGGGGATACAATGAGCAGTTCTTC